Given below is one T cell receptor beta chain in context. Sequencing was performed with immunoSEQ multiplex PCR; in TCRdb, only in-frame clones are kept and a portion is missing. Counted here are approximately 300,000 clones, under 90% occurring once; the ten biggest clones make up around 4.8%. The sample belongs to a study of blood T cell repertoires in COVID-19. In germline, CDR1 is SGHDN, CDR2 FVKESK. Trimming at V came to 4 bases and at J to 2 bases, leaving 2 bases not matched to a gene. CDR3 length equals 15 residues. The genes are TRBV14 and TRBJ2-1, with 10 bases lining up with TRBD2. Sequencing input: PBMCs or T cells enriched from blood (not recorded which). This sequence was found in a man between 60 and 70 years old who had recovered from COVID-19. Here the CDR3 DNA reads TGTGCCAGCAGCCTGCTAGCGGGAGCCTACAATGAGCAGTTCTTC. Translation: CASSLLAGAYNEQFF.